These 20 T cell receptor beta chains were sequenced from one sample in a study of CD8 T cells in Susac syndrome. Random hexamers primed reverse transcription of roughly 0.45 to 1 ug RNA. TCRdb reprocessed the immunoSEQ multiplex PCR reads with MiXCR, giving one entry per CDR3 protein. The table has around 170,000 distinct CDR3 sequences, nearly 97% seen once. Sequencing was carried out using CD4+ T cells from PBMCs. These receptors originate from a human donor with Susac syndrome.

The V gene is TRBV5-4, the J gene TRBJ1-3; D perhaps matches TRBD1 (6 bases). The germline V gene has CDR1 SGHNT and CDR2 YYREEE (reference sequence). The CDR3 length is 15 residues. V lost 5 bases and J lost 2, with 14 bases in between. CDR3 DNA: TGTGCCAGCAGTTCGACAGGACGTCCTGGAAACACCATATATTTT. Translation: CASSSTGRPGNTIYF. Supplemented by reference TRBV5-4 and TRBJ1-3, the full variable domain reads ETGVTQSPTHLIKTRGQQVTLRCSSQSGHNTVSWYQQALGQGPQFIFQYYREEENGRGNFPPRFSGLQFPNYSSELNVNALELDDSALYLCASSSTGRPGNTIYFGEGSWLTVV.

The chain couples TRBV2 to TRBJ1-2; the D is unclear. CDR1 is SNHLY and CDR2 is FYNNEI in the germline V gene. Trimming removed 6 bases at V and 8 bases at J, with 16 bases between. The CDR3 runs to 13 residues. The CDR3 nucleotides are TGTGCCAGCAGCATTGACCAGAGAGAGGGCTACACCTTC. Protein product: CASSIDQREGYTF.

The chain is built from TRBV19 and TRBJ1-2; D perhaps matches TRBD1 (5 bases). CDR1 is LNHDA, CDR2 SQIVND, per germline (reference sequence). V shed 7 bases and J shed 0 bases, with 12 bases lying between them. The CDR3 has 14 amino acids. The CDR3 DNA follows: TGTGCCAGTACCACCGGGGGGACTAACTATGGCTACACCTTC. Encoded protein: CASTTGGTNYGYTF.

This chain joins TRBV12-3 or TRBV12-4 and TRBJ2-2; TRBD2 agrees at 7 bases. This CDR3 is 16 amino acids long. J was trimmed by 0 bases and V by 5 bases; bases with no gene match: 6. The CDR3 here is CASSPLGGANTGELFF. The CDR3 bases are TGTGCCAGCAGTCCCCTGGGGGGGGCGAACACCGGGGAGCTGTTTTTT.

This chain joins TRBV5-6 and TRBJ1-2, with 7 bases lining up with TRBD1. The CDR3 has 15 amino acids. Germline V lookup: CDR1 SGHDT, CDR2 YYEEEE. The V gene end was trimmed by 0 bases and the J gene end by 1 base; junction bases not matched to a gene: 3. For the CDR3, the DNA is TGTGCCAGCAGCTTGGTCGGGACAGATAACTATGGCTACACCTTC. Amino acid sequence: CASSLVGTDNYGYTF.

The rearrangement joins TRBV7-9 to TRBJ2-5, with D unclear. Germline CDR1 and CDR2: SEHNR and FQNEAQ (reference sequence). CDR3 length equals 13 residues. Trimming removed 4 bases from V and 0 bases from J, with 6 bases in between. The CDR3 DNA reads as TGTGCCAGCAGCTGGGGTTACCAAGAGACCCAGTACTTC. Residues: CASSWGYQETQYF.

The genes are TRBV29-1 and TRBJ1-1, with D unresolved. CDR3 size: 12 residues. V lost 5 bases, J lost 5 bases, and 12 bases lay in between. In germline, CDR1 is SQVTM, CDR2 ANQGSEA. CDR3 loop: CSVTHLGTEAFF. DNA of the CDR3: TGCAGCGTTACACATCTAGGGACTGAAGCTTTCTTT.

The chain joins TRBV18 to TRBJ2-5; TRBD2 matches 9 bases. Germline CDR1 is KGHSH and CDR2 is LQKENI. The CDR3 totals 15 residues. The J segment lost 5 bases and the V segment lost 5 bases, leaving 9 bases of the junction unmatched. The CDR3 bases are TGTGCCAGCTCAGTGTCGAGCGGGGGGTCGGAGACCCAGTACTTC. Amino acid sequence: CASSVSSGGSETQYF.

The chain joins TRBV5-4 to TRBJ2-3, with 9 bases fitting TRBD1. The CDR3 runs 17 residues. The ends lost 4 bases at V and 1 base at J; junction bases unmatched: 10. Germline CDR1 and CDR2: SGHNT and YYREEE (reference sequence). The CDR3 DNA sequence: TGTGCCAGCAGCCGTGGGGGACAGGGCCCTCGCACAGATACGCAGTATTTT. The encoded protein is CASSRGGQGPRTDTQYF.

The rearrangement joins TRBV20-1 to TRBJ2-7, with D maybe TRBD2 (6 bases). The germline V and J ends were trimmed by 6 bases and 6 bases, with 21 bases remaining between them. CDR3 length: 14 residues. The germline V gene encodes CDR1 DFQATT and CDR2 SNEGSKA (reference sequence). This chain's CDR3 is CSALRLVTNGEQYF. For the CDR3, the DNA is TGCAGTGCGTTAAGACTAGTGACTAATGGCGAGCAGTACTTC.

The chain combines TRBV5-1 with TRBJ2-7, with D possibly TRBD2 on 5 matching bases. This CDR3 region has 12 residues. V was shortened by 3 bases and J by 7 bases, with 11 bases between the two germline ends. CDR1 is SGHRS, CDR2 YFSETQ, per germline. The CDR3 DNA sequence: TGCGCCAGCAGCTCGAGGGAGACGGAGCAGTACTTC. Translating gives CASSSRETEQYF.

The chain employs TRBV29-1 and TRBJ1-1; no definite D call. CDR3 length: 11 residues. Germline V CDR1 and CDR2: SQVTM, ANQGSEA. Trimming took 4 bases from V and 3 from J, leaving 6 bases between them. The CDR3 loop reads CSVVEDTEAFF. For the CDR3, the DNA is TGCAGCGTTGTCGAGGACACTGAAGCTTTCTTT.

The chain uses TRBV30 and TRBJ1-1; unclear D gene. CDR1 is GTSNPN, CDR2 SVGIG, per germline (reference sequence). The CDR3 has 13 amino acids. V lost 5 bases and J 2 bases, leaving 12 bases between the germline ends. The CDR3 DNA reads TGTGCCTGGGAGAAGACGGCTAACACTGAAGCTTTCTTT. This translates into CAWEKTANTEAFF.

The J gene is TRBJ2-5, the V gene TRBV6-6; 8 nucleotides line up with TRBD2. The CDR3 is 16 residues long. Per germline, CDR1 MNHNY and CDR2 SVGAGI (reference sequence). V lost 5 bases, J lost 1 base, and 9 bases stayed unmatched. The chain's CDR3 is CASSRLPGLVQETQYF. CDR3 DNA: TGTGCCAGCAGTCGACTCCCGGGACTAGTCCAAGAGACCCAGTACTTC.

The sample holds a few counts of this clonotype. The chain couples TRBV7-2 to TRBJ2-7; D is perhaps TRBD1 or TRBD2 (5 bases each). The CDR3 is 13 amino acids. CDR1 and CDR2 from the germline V gene are SGHTA and FQGNSA. V lost 8 bases and J lost 2, with 13 bases in between. CDR3 loop: CASSRDRTYEQYF. In nucleotides, the CDR3 is TGTGCCAGCTCTCGGGACCGAACCTACGAGCAGTACTTC.

The chain couples TRBV1 to TRBJ2-2; the D call of TRBD1 is as the table states it, not checked on the DNA. TRBV1 is assigned pseudogene status. The CDR3 is made up of 16 amino acids. CDR3 in amino acids: CTSTVPALARPGELFF. The CDR3 bases are TGCACCAGCACCGTCCCTGCACTCGCGAGACCCGGGGAGCTGTTTTTT.

The CDR3 bases are TGTGCCAGCAGCTTGAAGCCGGCAGTTTCGCCTGAGCAGTTCTTC. Protein: CASSLKPAVSPEQFF. This rearrangement joins TRBV11-1 to TRBJ2-1, with D hard to call. CDR1 and CDR2 (germline): SGHAT, FQDESV (reference sequence). Trimming removed 3 bases at V and 9 bases at J, with 18 bases between. The CDR3 consists of 15 residues.

The chain recombines TRBV5-6 with TRBJ2-1, with 8 bases identical to TRBD2. The junction had 11 bases not matched to a gene; V was cut back by 0 bases and J by 9 bases. This CDR3 is 16 amino acids long. Germline-derived CDR1 and CDR2 are SGHDT and YYEEEE. CDR3 loop: CASSLGTSRIRGEQFF. CDR3 in DNA: TGTGCCAGCAGCTTGGGGACTAGCCGGATTAGGGGTGAGCAGTTCTTC.

This rearrangement joins TRBV12-3 or TRBV12-4 to TRBJ1-4, with D uncertain. The ends were cut back, 3 bases at V and 4 bases at J, with 3 bases in the middle. The CDR3 runs to 12 residues. For the CDR3, the DNA is TGTGCCAGCAGTTTCGTTAATGAAAAACTGTTTTTT. This encodes CASSFVNEKLFF.

This clonotype was detected once. V and J are TRBV29-1 and TRBJ2-5; D ambiguous. V lost 4 bases, J lost 2 bases, and 8 bases lay in between. The CDR3 is 12 amino acids. Germline CDR1 reads SQVTM; CDR2 reads ANQGSEA. The CDR3 DNA reads TGCAGCGTTGTTTTACAGCAAGAGACCCAGTACTTC. This translates into CSVVLQQETQYF. Looking up the rest from reference TRBV29-1 and TRBJ2-5 gives the full variable domain: SAVISQKPSRDICQRGTSLTIQCQVDSQVTMMFWYRQQPGQSLTLIATANQGSEATYESGFVIDKFPISRPNLTFSTLTVSNMSPEDSSIYLCSVVLQQETQYFGPGTRLLVL.